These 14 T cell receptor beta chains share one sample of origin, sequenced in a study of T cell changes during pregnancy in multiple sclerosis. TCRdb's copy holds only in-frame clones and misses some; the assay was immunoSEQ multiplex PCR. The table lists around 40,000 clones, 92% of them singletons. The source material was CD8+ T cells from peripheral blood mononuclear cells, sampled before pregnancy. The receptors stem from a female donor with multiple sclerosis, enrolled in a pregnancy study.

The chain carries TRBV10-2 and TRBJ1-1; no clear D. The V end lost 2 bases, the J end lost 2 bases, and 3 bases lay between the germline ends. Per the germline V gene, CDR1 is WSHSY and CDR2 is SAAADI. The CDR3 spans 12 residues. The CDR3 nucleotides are TGCGCCAGCAGTGAGCAAAACACTGAAGCTTTCTTT. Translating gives CASSEQNTEAFF.

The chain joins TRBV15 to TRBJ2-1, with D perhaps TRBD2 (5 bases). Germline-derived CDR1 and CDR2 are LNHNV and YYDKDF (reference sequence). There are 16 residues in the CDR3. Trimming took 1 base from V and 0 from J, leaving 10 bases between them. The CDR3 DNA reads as TGTGCCACCAGCAGAGTGGGAGAGAGCTCCTACAATGAGCAGTTCTTC. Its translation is CATSRVGESSYNEQFF.

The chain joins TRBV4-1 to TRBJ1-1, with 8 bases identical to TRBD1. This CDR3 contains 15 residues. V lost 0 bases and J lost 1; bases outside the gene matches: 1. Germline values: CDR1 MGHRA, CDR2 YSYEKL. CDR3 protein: CASSQEGQANTEAFF. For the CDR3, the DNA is TGCGCCAGCAGCCAAGAGGGACAGGCGAACACTGAAGCTTTCTTT.

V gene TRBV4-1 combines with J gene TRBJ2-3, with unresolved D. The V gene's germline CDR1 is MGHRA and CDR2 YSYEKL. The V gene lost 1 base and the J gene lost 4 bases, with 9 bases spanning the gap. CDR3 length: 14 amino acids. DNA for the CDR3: TGCGCCAGCAGCCAAGGCCCCGGGTCAGATACGCAGTATTTT. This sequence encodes CASSQGPGSDTQYF.

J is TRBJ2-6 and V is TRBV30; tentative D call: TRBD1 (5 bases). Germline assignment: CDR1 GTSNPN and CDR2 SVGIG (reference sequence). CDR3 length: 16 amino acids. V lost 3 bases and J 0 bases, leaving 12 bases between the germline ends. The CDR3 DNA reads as TGTGCCTGGAGCGTAATACAGGTCTCTGGGGCCAACGTCCTGACTTTC. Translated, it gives CAWSVIQVSGANVLTF.

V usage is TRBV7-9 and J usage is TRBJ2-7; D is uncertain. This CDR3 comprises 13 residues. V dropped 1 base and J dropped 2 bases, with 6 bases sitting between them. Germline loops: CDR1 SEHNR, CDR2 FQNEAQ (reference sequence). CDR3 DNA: TGTGCCAGCAGCTTAGACAGAACCTACGAGCAGTACTTC. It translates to CASSLDRTYEQYF.

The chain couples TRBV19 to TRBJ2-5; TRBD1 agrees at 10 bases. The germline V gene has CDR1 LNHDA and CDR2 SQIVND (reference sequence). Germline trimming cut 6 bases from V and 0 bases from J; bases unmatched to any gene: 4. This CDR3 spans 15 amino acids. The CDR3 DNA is TGTGCCAGTAGCCACGGGACAGGGGACCAAGAGACCCAGTACTTC. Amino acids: CASSHGTGDQETQYF.

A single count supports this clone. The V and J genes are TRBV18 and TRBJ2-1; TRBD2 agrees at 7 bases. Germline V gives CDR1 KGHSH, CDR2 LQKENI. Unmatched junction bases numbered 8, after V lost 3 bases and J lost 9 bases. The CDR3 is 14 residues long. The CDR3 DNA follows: TGTGCCAGCTCACCTGGGGGGGAGTTGGGTGAGCAGTTCTTC. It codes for CASSPGGELGEQFF.

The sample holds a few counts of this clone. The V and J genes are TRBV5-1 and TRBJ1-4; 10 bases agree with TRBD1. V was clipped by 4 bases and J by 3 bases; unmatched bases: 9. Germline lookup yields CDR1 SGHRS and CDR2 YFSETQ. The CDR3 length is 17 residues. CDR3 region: CASSLGQGTAANEKLFF. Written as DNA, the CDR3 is TGCGCCAGCAGCCTGGGACAGGGGACTGCAGCTAATGAAAAACTGTTTTTT.

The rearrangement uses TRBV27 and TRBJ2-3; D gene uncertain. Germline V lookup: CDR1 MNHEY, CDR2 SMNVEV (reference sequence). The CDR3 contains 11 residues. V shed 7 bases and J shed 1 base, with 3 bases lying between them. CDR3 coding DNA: TGTGCCAGCACAGGCACAGATACGCAGTATTTT. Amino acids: CASTGTDTQYF.

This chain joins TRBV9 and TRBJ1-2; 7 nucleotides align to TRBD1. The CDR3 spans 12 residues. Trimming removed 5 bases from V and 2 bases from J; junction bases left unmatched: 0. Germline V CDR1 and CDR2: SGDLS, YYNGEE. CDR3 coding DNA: TGTGCCAGCAGGGACAGGAACTATGGCTACACCTTC. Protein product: CASRDRNYGYTF.

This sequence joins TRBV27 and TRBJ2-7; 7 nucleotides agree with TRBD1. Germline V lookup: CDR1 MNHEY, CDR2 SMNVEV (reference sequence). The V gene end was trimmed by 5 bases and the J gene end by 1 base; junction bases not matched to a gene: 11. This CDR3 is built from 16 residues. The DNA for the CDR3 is TGTGCCAGCAGTCCAGGCCTGGGGGACAGTTCCTACGAGCAGTACTTC. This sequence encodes CASSPGLGDSSYEQYF.

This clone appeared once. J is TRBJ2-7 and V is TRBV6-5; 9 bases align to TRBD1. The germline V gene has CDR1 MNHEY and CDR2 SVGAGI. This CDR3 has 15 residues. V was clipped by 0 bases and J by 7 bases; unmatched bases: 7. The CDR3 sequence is CASSYSGQGSREQYF. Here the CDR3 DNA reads TGTGCCAGCAGTTACTCGGGACAGGGTTCACGAGAGCAGTACTTC.

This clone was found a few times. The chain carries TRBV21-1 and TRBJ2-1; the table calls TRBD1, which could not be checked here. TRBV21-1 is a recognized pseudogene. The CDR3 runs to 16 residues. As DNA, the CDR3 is TGTGCCAGCAGCAAACCACAGGTGAGCTCCTACAATGAGCAGTTCTTC. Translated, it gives CASSKPQVSSYNEQFF.